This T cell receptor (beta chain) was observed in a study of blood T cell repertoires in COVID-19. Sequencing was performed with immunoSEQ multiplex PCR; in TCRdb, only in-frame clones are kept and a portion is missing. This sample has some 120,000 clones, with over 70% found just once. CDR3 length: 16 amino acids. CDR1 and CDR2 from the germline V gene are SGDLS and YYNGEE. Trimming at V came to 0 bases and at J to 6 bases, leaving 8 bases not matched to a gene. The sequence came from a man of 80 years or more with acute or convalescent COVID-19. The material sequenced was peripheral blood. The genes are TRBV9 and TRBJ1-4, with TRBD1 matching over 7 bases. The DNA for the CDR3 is TGTGCCAGCAGCGTAGGTTGGTTAGGGGGCGATGAAAAACTGTTTTTT. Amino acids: CASSVGWLGGDEKLFF.